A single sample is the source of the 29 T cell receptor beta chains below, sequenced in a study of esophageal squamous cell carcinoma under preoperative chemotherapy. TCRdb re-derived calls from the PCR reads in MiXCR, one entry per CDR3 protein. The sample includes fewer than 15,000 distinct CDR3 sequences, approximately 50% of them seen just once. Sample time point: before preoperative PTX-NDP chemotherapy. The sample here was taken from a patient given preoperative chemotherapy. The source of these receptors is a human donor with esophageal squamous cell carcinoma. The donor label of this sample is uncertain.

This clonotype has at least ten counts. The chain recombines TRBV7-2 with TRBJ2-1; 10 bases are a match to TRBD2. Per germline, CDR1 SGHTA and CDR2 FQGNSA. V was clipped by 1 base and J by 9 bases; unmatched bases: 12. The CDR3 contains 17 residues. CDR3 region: CASSLDITSGTLGEQFF. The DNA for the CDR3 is TGTGCCAGCAGCTTAGATATTACTAGCGGGACCCTCGGTGAGCAGTTCTTC.

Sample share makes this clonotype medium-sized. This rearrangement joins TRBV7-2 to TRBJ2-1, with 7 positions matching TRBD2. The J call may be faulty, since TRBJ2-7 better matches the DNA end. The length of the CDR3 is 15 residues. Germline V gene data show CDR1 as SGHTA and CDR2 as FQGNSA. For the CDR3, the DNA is TGTGCCAGCAGCCGCTTAGCGGGTTCGGTCTACGAGCAGTACTTC. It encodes CASSRLAGSVYEQYF.

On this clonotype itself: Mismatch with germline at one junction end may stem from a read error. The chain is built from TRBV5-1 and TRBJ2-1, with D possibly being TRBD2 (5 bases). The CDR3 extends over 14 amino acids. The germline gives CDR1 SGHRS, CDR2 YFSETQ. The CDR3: CASSPTSNTGEQFF. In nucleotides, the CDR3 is TGCGCCAGCAGCCCCACTTCGAACACCGGGGAGCAGTTTTTT.

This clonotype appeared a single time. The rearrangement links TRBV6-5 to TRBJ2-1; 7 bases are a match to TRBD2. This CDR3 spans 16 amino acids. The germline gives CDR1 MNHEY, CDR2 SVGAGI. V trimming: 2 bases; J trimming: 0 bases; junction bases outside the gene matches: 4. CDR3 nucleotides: TGTGCCAGCAGTTACGCCGGCGGGAGCTCCTACAATGAGCAGTTCTTC. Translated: CASSYAGGSSYNEQFF.

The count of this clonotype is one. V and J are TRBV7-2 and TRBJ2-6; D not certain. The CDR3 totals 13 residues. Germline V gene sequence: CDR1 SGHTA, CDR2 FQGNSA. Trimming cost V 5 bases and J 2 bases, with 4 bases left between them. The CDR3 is CASSPPGANVLTF. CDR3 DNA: TGTGCCAGCAGCCCCCCTGGGGCCAACGTCCTGACTTTC. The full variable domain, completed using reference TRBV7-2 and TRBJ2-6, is GAGVSQSPSNKVTEKGKDVELRCDPISGHTALYWYRQSLGQGLEFLIYFQGNSAPDKSGLPSDRFSAERTGGSVSTLTIQRTQQEDSAVYLCASSPPGANVLTFGAGSRLTVL.

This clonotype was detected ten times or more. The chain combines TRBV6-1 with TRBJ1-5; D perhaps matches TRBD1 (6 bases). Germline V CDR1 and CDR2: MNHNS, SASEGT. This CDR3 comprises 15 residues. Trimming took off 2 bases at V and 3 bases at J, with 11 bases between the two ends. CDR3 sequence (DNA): TGTGCCAGCAGTGAATTAGCAGGGGACAATCAGCCCCAGCATTTT. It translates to CASSELAGDNQPQHF.

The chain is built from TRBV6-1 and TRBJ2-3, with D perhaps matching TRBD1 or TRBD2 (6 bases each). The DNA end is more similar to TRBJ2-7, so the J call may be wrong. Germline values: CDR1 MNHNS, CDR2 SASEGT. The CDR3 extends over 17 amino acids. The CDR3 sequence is CASTADEGGSGTETQYF. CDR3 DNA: TGTGCCAGCACGGCCGATGAGGGGGGCTCAGGCACAGAGACGCAGTACTTC.

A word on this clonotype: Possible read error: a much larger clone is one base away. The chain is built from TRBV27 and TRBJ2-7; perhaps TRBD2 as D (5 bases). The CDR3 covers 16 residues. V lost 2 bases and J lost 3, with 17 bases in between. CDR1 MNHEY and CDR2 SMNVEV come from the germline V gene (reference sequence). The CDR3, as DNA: TGTGCCAGCAGTTTAAAAGCGAGAGGGCATATCTACGAGCAGTACTTC. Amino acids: CASSLKARGHIYEQYF.

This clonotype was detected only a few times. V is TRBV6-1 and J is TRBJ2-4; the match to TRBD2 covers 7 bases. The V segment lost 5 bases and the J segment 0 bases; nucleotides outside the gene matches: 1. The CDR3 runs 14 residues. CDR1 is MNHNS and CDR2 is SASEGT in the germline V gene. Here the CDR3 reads CASSSGIAKNIQYF. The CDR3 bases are TGTGCCAGCAGTAGCGGGATAGCCAAAAACATTCAGTACTTC.

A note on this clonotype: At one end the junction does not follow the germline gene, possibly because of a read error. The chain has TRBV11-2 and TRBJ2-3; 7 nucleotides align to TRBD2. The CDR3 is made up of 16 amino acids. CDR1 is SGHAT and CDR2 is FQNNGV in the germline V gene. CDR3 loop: CASSPRTSLSTDKQYF. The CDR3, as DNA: TGTGCCAGCAGCCCCCGGACTAGTCTAAGCACAGATAAGCAGTATTTT.

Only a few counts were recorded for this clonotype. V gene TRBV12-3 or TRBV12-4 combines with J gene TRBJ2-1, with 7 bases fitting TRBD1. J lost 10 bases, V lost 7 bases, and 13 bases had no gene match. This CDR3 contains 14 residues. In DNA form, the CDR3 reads TGTGCCAGCACCCCTTCGACAGGGATTTACGAGCAGTTCTTC. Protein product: CASTPSTGIYEQFF.

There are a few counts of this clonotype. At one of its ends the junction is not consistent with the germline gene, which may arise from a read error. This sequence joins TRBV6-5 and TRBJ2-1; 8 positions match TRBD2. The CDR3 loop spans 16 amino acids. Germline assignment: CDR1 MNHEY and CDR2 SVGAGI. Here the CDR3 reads CASSYSSRGGRTHQLF. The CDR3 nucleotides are TGTGCCAGCAGTTACAGTTCCCGGGGGGGCAGGACCCATCAACTCTTC.

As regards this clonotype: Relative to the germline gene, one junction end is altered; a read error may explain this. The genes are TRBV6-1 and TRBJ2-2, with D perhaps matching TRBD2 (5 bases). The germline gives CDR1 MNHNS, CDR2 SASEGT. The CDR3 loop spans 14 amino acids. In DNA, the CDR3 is TGTGCCAGCAGGGTCTGCGCAAAGACCGGGGAGCTGTTTTTC. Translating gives CASRVCAKTGELFF.

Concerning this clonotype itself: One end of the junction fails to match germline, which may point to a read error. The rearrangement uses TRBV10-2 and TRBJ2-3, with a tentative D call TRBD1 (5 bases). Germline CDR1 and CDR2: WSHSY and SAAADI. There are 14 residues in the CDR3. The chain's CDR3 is CASSESAEADTQYF. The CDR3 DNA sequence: TGCGCCAGCAGTGAGTCTGCAGAGGCGGACACGCAGTATTTC.

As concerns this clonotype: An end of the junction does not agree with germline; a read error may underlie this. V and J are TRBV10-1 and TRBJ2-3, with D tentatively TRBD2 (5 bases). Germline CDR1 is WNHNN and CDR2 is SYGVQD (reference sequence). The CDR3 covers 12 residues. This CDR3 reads CASSRTYNEQYF. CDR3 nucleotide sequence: TGCGCCAGCAGCAGGACTTACAATGAGCAGTACTTT.

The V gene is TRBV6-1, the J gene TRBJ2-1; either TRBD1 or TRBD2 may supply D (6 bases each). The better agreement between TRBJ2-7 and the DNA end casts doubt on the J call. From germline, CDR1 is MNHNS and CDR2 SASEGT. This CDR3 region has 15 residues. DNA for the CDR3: TGTGCCAGCAGTGAAGGGGGGGACACCACCTACGAGCAGTACTTC. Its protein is CASSEGGDTTYEQYF.

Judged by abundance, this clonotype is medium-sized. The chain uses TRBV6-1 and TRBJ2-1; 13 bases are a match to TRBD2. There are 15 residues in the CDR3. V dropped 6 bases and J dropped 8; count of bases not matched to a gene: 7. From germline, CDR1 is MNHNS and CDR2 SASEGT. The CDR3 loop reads CASSRTSGSLDEQFF. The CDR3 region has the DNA TGTGCCAGCAGCAGGACTAGCGGGAGTTTGGATGAGCAGTTCTTC.

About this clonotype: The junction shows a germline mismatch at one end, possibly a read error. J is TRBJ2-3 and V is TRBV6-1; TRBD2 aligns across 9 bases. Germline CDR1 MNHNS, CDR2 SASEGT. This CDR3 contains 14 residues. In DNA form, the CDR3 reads TGTGCCAGCAGGACTAGCGGAGCCAAAGACACGCAGTACTTT. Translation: CASRTSGAKDTQYF.

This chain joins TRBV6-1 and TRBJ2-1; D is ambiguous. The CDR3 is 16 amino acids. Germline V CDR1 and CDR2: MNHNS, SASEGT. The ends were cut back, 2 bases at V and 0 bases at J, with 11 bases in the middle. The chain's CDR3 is CASSERQVSSYNEQFF. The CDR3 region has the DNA TGTGCCAGCAGTGAACGGCAGGTTAGCTCCTACAATGAGCAGTTCTTC.

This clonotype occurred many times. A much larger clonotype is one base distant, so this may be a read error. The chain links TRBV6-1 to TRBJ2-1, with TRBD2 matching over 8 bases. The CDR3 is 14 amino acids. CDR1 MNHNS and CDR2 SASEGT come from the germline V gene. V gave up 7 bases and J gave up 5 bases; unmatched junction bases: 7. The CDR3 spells CASKLAALNNEQFF. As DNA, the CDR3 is TGTGCCAGCAAACTAGCGGCATTGAACAATGAGCAGTTCTTC.

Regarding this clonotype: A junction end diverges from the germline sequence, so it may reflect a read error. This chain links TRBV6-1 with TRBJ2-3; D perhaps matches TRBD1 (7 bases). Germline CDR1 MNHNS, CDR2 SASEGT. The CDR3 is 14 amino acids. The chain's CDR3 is CASSEGGGTGKQYF. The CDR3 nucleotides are TGTGCGAGCAGTGAAGGAGGGGGCACAGGTAAGCAGTATTTT.

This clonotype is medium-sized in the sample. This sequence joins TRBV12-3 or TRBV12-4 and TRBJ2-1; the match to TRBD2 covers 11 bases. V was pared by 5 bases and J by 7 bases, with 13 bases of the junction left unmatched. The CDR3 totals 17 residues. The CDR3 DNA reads TGTGCCAGCAGTCCAGGGACTAGCGGAAAGAATTGGAATGAGCAGTTCTTC. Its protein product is CASSPGTSGKNWNEQFF.

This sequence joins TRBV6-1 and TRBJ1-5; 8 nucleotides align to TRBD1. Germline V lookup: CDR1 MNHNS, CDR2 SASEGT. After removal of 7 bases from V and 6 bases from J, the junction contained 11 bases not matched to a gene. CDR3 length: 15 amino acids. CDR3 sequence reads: CASKEPGQVSQPQHF. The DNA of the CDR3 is TGTGCCAGCAAGGAACCGGGACAGGTATCTCAGCCCCAGCATTTT.

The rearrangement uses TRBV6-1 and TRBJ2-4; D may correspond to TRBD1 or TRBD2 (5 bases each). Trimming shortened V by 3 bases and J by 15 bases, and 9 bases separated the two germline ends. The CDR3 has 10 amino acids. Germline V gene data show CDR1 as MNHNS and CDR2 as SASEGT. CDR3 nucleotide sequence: TGTGCCAGCAGTGATCCCGGGACGTACTTC. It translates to CASSDPGTYF.

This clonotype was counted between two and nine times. This CDR3 reads CASAGLGGGDQETQYF. The CDR3 nucleotides are TGTGCCAGTGCGGGACTGGGGGGAGGGGACCAAGAGACCCAGTACTTC. The chain links TRBV6-8 to TRBJ2-4; 7 nucleotides align to TRBD2. The closer fit of TRBJ2-5 to the DNA end suggests the J call may be wrong. Germline V gene sequence: CDR1 MNHGY, CDR2 SAAAGT. The CDR3 extends over 16 amino acids.

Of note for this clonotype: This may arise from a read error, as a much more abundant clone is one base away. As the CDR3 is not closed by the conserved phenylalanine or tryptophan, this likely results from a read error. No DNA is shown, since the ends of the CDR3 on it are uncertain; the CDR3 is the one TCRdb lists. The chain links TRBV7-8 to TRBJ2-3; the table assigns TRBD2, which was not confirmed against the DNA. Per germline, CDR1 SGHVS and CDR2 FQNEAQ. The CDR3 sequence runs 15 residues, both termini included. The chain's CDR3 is CASSPLAVSSNEQYL.

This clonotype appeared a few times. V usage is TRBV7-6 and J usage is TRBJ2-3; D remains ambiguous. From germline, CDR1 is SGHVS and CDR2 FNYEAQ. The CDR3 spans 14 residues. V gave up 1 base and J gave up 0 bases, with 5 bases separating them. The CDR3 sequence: CASSLGPSTDTQYF. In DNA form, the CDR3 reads TGTGCCAGCAGCTTAGGTCCCAGCACAGATACGCAGTATTTT.

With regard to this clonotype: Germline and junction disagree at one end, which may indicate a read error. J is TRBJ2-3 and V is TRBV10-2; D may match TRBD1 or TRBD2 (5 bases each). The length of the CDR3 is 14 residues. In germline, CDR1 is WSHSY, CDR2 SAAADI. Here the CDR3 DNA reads TGCGCCAGCAGGGAGGTGTGGGGCACAGATACGCAGTATTTC. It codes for CASREVWGTDTQYF.

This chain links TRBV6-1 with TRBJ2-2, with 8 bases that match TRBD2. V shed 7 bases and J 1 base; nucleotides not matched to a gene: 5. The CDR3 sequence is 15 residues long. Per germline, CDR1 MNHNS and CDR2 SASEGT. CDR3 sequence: CASMGLAGNTGELFF. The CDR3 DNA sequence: TGTGCCAGCATGGGGCTAGCGGGGAACACCGGGGAGCTGTTTTTT.